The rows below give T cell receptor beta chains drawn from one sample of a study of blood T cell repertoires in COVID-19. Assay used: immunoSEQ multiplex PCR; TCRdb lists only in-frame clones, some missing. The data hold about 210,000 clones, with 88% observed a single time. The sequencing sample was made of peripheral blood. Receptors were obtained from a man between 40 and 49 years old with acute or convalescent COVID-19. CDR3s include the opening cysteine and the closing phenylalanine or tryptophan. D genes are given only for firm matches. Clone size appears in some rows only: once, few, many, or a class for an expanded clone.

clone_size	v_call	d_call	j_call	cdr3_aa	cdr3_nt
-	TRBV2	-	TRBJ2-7	CASRKDSHYEQYF	TGTGCCAGCAGAAAGGACAGTCACTACGAGCAGTACTTC
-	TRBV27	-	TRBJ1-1	CASSLRRGGMNTEAFF	TGTGCCAGCAGTCTCCGAAGGGGTGGGATGAACACTGAAGCTTTCTTT
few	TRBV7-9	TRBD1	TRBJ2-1	CASSRGQGVYNEQFF	TGTGCCAGCAGCCGAGGACAGGGGGTCTACAATGAGCAGTTCTTC
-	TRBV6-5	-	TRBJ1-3	CASSYSTGGGNTIYF	TGTGCCAGCAGTTACTCGACCGGAGGTGGAAACACCATATATTTT
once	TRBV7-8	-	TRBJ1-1	CASSLFRDGTVNTEAFF	TGTGCCAGCAGCTTGTTCCGGGATGGCACAGTGAACACTGAAGCTTTCTTT
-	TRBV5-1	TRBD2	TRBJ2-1	CASSYPLFGGSGSGVYNEQFF	TGCGCCAGCAGCTACCCACTATTCGGTGGTAGCGGGAGCGGGGTCTACAATGAGCAGTTCTTC
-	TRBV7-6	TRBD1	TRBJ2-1	CASSFSSGQSSYNEQFF	TGTGCCAGCAGCTTCTCATCGGGACAGAGCTCCTACAATGAGCAGTTCTTC
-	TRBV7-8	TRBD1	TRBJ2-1	CASSLNAGGLYNEQFF	TGTGCCAGCAGCTTAAACGCAGGGGGCCTCTACAATGAGCAGTTCTTC
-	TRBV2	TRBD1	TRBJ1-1	CASSEETGFSEAFF	TGTGCCAGCTCCGAAGAGACAGGGTTCTCTGAAGCTTTCTTT
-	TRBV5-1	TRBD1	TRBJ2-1	CASSWGTGLNEQFF	TGCGCCAGCAGCTGGGGGACAGGCCTCAATGAGCAGTTCTTC
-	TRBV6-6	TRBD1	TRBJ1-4	CASSLRTGGDLSEKLFF	TGTGCCAGCAGTCTCCGGACAGGGGGCGACCTGAGTGAAAAACTGTTTTTT
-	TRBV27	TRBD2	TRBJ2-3	CASSKRGGGNTQYF	TGTGCCAGCAGTAAGCGGGGGGGCGGGAATACGCAGTATTTT
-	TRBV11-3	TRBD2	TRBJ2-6	CASSRGGGGGGANVLTF	TGTGCCAGCAGCCGGGGAGGCGGGGGGGGCGGGGCCAACGTCCTGACTTTC
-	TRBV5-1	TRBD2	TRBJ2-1	CASSLPPGTSGGGYNEQFF	TGCGCCAGCAGCTTGCCCCCAGGAACGAGCGGGGGGGGATACAATGAGCAGTTCTTC
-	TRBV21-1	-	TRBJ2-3	CASSLAGESTDTQYF	TGTGCCAGCAGCCTAGCGGGGGAGAGCACAGATACGCAGTATTTT
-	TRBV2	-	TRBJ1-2	CASSEASQHYGYTF	TGTGCCAGCAGTGAAGCTTCACAGCACTATGGCTACACCTTC
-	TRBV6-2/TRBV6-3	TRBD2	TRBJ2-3	CASIYDPGLAGKNTQYF	TGTGCCAGCATTTATGATCCGGGACTAGCGGGGAAAAATACGCAGTATTTT
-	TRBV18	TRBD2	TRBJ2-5	CASSPPGLAGGETQYF	TGTGCCAGCTCACCACCCGGACTAGCGGGAGGAGAGACCCAGTACTTC
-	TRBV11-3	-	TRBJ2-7	CASSLGQPFSYEQYF	TGTGCCAGCAGCTTAGGACAGCCCTTTTCCTACGAGCAGTACTTC
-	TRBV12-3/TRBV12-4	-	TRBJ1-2	CASSLRTPNGYTF	TGTGCCAGCAGTTTACGGACACCCAATGGCTACACCTTC
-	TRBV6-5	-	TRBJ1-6	CASSYLRQINSPLHF	TGTGCCAGCAGTTACCTGAGACAGATTAATTCACCCCTCCACTTT
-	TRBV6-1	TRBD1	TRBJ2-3	CASSDTGTGGRDTQYF	TGTGCCAGCAGTGACACCGGGACAGGGGGTAGAGATACGCAGTATTTT
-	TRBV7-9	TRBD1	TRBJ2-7	CASSLRTGVEQYF	TGTGCCAGCAGCCTCCGGACAGGGGTCGAGCAGTACTTC
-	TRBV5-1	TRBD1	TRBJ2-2	CASSLARGTGELFF	TGCGCCAGCAGCTTGGCCAGGGGGACCGGGGAGCTGTTTTTT
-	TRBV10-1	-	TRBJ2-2	CASSDPRGQNTGELFF	TGCGCCAGCAGTGACCCTCGGGGACAGAACACCGGGGAGCTGTTTTTT
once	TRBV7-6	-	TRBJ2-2	CASSPNGRQGGGTGELFF	TGTGCCAGCAGCCCAAACGGACGGCAGGGAGGGGGCACCGGGGAGCTGTTTTTT
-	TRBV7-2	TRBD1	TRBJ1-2	CASSLVEGAPGYTF	TGTGCCAGCAGCTTAGTAGAGGGGGCGCCTGGCTACACCTTC
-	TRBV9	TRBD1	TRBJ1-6	CASRKGTVGSYNSPLHF	TGTGCCAGCAGAAAAGGGACAGTGGGATCCTATAATTCACCCCTCCACTTT
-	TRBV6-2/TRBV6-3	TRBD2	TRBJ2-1	CASSSTAGGSYNEQFF	TGTGCCAGCAGTTCAACAGCGGGGGGCTCCTACAATGAGCAGTTCTTC
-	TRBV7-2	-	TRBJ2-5	CASSLVGLIGETQYF	TGTGCCAGCAGCTTAGTGGGACTCATAGGAGAGACCCAGTACTTC
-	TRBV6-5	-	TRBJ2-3	CASSSPGHPDTQYF	TGTGCCAGCAGCTCACCGGGACACCCAGATACGCAGTATTTT
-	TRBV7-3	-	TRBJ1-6	CASSRDSLSPLHF	TGTGCCAGCAGCCGGGACTCACTATCACCCCTCCACTTT
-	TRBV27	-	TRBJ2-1	CASSFSPRNEQFF	TGTGCCAGCAGTTTTTCCCCCCGGAATGAGCAGTTCTTC
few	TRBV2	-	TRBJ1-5	CASSNTGYQPQHF	TGTGCCAGCAGCAACACGGGGTACCAGCCCCAGCATTTT
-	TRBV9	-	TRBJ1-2	CASSVEGEPNYGYTF	TGTGCCAGCAGCGTAGAGGGGGAACCTAACTATGGCTACACCTTC
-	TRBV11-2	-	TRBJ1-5	CASSPDTVSAQHF	TGTGCCAGCAGCCCGGACACGGTTTCGGCCCAGCATTTT
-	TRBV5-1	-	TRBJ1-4	CASSLGQSTNEKLFF	TGCGCCAGCAGCTTGGGACAGTCAACTAATGAAAAACTGTTTTTT
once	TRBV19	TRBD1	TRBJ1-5	CASSIRGRGNQPQHF	TGTGCCAGTAGTATCAGGGGGAGAGGCAATCAGCCCCAGCATTTT
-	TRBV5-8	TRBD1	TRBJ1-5	CASSLYPGQRSNQPQHF	TGTGCCAGCAGCCTCTATCCGGGACAGAGGAGCAATCAGCCCCAGCATTTT
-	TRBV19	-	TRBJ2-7	CASSYAAAVSYEQYF	TGTGCCAGTAGTTACGCGGCAGCGGTCTCCTACGAGCAGTACTTC
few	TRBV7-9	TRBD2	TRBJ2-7	CASSLRTSGGPLEQYF	TGTGCCAGCAGCTTAAGGACTAGCGGGGGCCCCCTCGAGCAGTACTTC
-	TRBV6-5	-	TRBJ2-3	CASSYSNRADTQYF	TGTGCCAGCAGTTACTCGAACAGGGCAGATACGCAGTATTTT
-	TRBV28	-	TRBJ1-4	CASSRSGVATNEKLFF	TGTGCCAGCAGTAGGTCAGGGGTTGCAACTAATGAAAAACTGTTTTTT
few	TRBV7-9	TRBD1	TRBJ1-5	CASSYDRGNQPQHF	TGTGCCAGCAGCTACGACAGGGGAAACCAGCCCCAGCATTTT
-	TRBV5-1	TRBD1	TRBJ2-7	CASSNRDRTREQYF	TGCGCCAGCAGCAACCGGGACAGGACGAGAGAGCAGTACTTC
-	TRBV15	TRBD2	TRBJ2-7	CATSRTAGTSGYYEQYF	TGTGCCACCAGCAGAACAGCGGGGACTAGCGGCTACTACGAGCAGTACTTC
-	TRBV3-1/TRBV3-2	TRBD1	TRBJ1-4	CASSLSTGFNEKLFF	TGTGCCAGCAGCCTCTCGACAGGGTTTAATGAAAAACTGTTTTTT
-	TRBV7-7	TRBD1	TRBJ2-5	CASSSGQGRETQYF	TGTGCCAGCAGCTCGGGACAGGGAAGGGAGACCCAGTACTTC
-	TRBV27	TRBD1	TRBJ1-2	CASSWNAGGSDYGYTF	TGTGCCAGCAGTTGGAACGCAGGGGGTAGCGACTATGGCTACACCTTC
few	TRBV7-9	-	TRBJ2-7	CASAKFGGYEQYF	TGTGCCAGCGCTAAGTTCGGGGGCTACGAGCAGTACTTC
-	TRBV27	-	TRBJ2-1	CASAGSYNEQFF	TGTGCCAGTGCGGGATCTTACAATGAGCAGTTCTTC
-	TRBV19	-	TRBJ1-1	CASSIDRQGWAEAFF	TGTGCCAGTAGTATAGATCGGCAGGGGTGGGCTGAAGCTTTCTTT
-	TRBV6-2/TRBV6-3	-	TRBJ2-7	CASSQLLLGEQYF	TGTGCCAGCAGCCAACTATTACTAGGCGAGCAGTACTTC
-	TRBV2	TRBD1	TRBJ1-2	CASGQGGYTF	TGTGCCAGTGGACAGGGGGGCTACACCTTC
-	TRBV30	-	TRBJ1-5	CAWRGSGENQPQHF	TGTGCCTGGAGGGGATCAGGGGAAAATCAGCCCCAGCATTTT